Listed below are T cell receptor beta chains from one sample, sequenced in a study of blood T cells in healthy people across ages. Using its own MiXCR run on the 5' RACE reads, TCRdb lists one record per CDR3 protein. The sample yields about 1.5 million distinct CDR3 sequences, approximately 39% seen once. The sequenced sample was blood. The receptors originated from a woman younger than 35 in good health. Each CDR3 is given with its conserved first and last residue. The order of the fields is J gene, V gene, D gene, clone size, CDR3 DNA, CDR3 protein. D genes are given only for firm matches. Clone sizes are given selectively: once, few, many, or a class where the clone is expanded.

>TRBJ1-2|TRBV20-1|.|few
TGCAGTGCCATAAGTCTAGGGGGGAAGGATAACTATGGCTACACCTTC
CSAISLGGKDNYGYTF
>TRBJ2-4|TRBV24-1|.|.
TGTGCCACCAGTGGCGAAGGGGGGGGCTCCTACAATGAGCAGTACTTC
CATSGEGGGSYNEQYF
>TRBJ2-7|TRBV20-1|TRBD2|.
TGCAGTGCTGGGCGGAGCGGGAGCTCCTACGAGCAGTACTTC
CSAGRSGSSYEQYF
>TRBJ1-5|TRBV20-1|.|many
TGCAGTGCTAGAGCAAGTGAAGCAGAATATCAGCCCCAGCATTTT
CSARASEAEYQPQHF
>TRBJ2-4|TRBV27|.|.
TGTGCCAGCAGTTTCGGGCCCAAAAACATTCAGTACTTC
CASSFGPKNIQYF
>TRBJ2-3|TRBV2|.|few
TGTGCCAGCAGTGAAGCCTCTCAGTATTTT
CASSEASQYF
>TRBJ1-2|TRBV29-1|.|few
TGCAGCGTGGGGAAACAGGGCCGCTATGGCTACACCTTC
CSVGKQGRYGYTF
>TRBJ2-5|TRBV7-2|.|.
TGTGCCAGCAGCTTAGCGCCCGACAGGAGGTACCAAGAGACCCAGTACTTC
CASSLAPDRRYQETQYF
>TRBJ2-7|TRBV29-1|.|many
TGCAGCGTTGACACAGGGAAATCCTACGAGCAGTACTTC
CSVDTGKSYEQYF
>TRBJ1-6|TRBV6-1|.|.
TGTGCCAGCAGTGAAGCCGATGGATTACCTAATTCACCCCTCCACTTT
CASSEADGLPNSPLHF